Included here is one TCR beta chain sequence, with context. The antigen is not known. PCR was performed a second time for roughly 7 to 12 cycles using a sample-barcoded 5' primer and a J-beta primer mix. The template-switch adaptor was a 5' adaptor with 12 random nucleotides. It tagged each cDNA molecule. TCRdb re-analysed the 5' RACE reads in MiXCR, keeping a single row per CDR3 protein. This table has 1.6 million or so distinct CDR3 sequences, roughly 32% appearing once. This entry comes from a study of blood T cells in healthy people across ages. Study results and caveats: Estimates of diversity drawn from one million T cells were considered underestimates. When set beside aged donors, long-lived donors presented more naive CD4+ cells and higher diversity.

Ranging in age from roughly 6 to 100, the donors were healthy Caucasian individuals from Russia. In germline, CDR1 is SQVTM, CDR2 ANQGSEA. V was pared by 6 bases and J by 0 bases, with 15 bases between. The CDR3 consists of 15 residues. The sequenced material came from blood. The clonotype comes from a woman aged 25-40 years in good health. This chain connects TRBV29-1 to TRBJ1-3; weak D call: TRBD1 (6 bases). CDR3 sequence: CSVTGTYNSGNTIYF. CDR3 coding DNA: TGCAGCGTGACCGGGACATACAACTCTGGAAACACCATATATTTT.